The 17 T cell receptor beta chains given below trace back to one sample, sequenced in a study of blood T cell repertoires in COVID-19. Using immunoSEQ multiplex PCR, the repertoire was profiled, and TCRdb retains in-frame clones only, with some absent. This sample yields tens of thousands of clones, of which approximately 90% are seen a single time; around 25% belongs to the top ten. The sequenced sample consisted of peripheral blood. Receptors originate from a woman aged 80 or over with active or convalescent COVID-19.

The J gene is TRBJ2-5, the V gene TRBV10-1; tentative D call: TRBD2 (7 bases). This CDR3 spans 17 amino acids. Germline CDR1 WNHNN, CDR2 SYGVQD (reference sequence). V was trimmed by 6 bases and J by 5 bases, leaving 25 bases between them. The CDR3 reads CASSPRRGAQLTETQYF. The CDR3 DNA reads TGCGCCAGCAGCCCCCGTCGGGGGGCCCAACTCACGGAGACCCAGTACTTC.

The V call is TRBV14, the J call TRBJ2-2; 9 bases line up with TRBD2. The CDR3 is 15 residues long. Germline V lookup: CDR1 SGHDN, CDR2 FVKESK. Trimming took 1 base from V and 5 from J; bases not matched to a gene: 2. This CDR3 is CASSQGAGGTGELFF. The CDR3 nucleotides read TGTGCCAGCAGCCAAGGAGCGGGGGGAACCGGGGAGCTGTTTTTT. Full variable domain (missing parts from reference TRBV14 and TRBJ2-2): EAGVTQFPSHSVIEKGQTVTLRCDPISGHDNLYWYRRVMGKEIKFLLHFVKESKQDESGMPNNRFLAERTGGTYSTLKVQPAELEDSGVYFCASSQGAGGTGELFFGEGSRLTVL.

The V gene is TRBV4-1, the J gene TRBJ2-2; the match to TRBD2 covers 7 bases. J lost 1 base, V lost 1 base, and 3 bases had no gene match. The CDR3 length is 16 residues. Germline V gene data show CDR1 as MGHRA and CDR2 as YSYEKL. CDR3 nucleotide sequence: TGCGCCAGCAGCCAAGGGCTAGCGGTGAACACCGGGGAGCTGTTTTTT. This gives the protein CASSQGLAVNTGELFF.

J is TRBJ2-2 and V is TRBV10-3; TRBD2 is a possible D gene (5 bases). The CDR3 consists of 15 residues. V was shortened by 3 bases and J by 0 bases, with 8 bases between the two germline ends. Looked up from germline, CDR1 is ENHRY and CDR2 is SYGVKD. DNA for the CDR3: TGTGCCATCAGTGAACGGGGTACGAACACCGGGGAGCTGTTTTTT. It encodes CAISERGTNTGELFF.

The chain couples TRBV24-1 to TRBJ1-5; no reliable D call. The CDR3 has 15 residues. The V end was cut by 9 bases, the J end by 0 bases, with 14 bases between. The germline CDR1 and CDR2 sequences are KGHDR and SFDVKD. The CDR3 DNA is TGTGCCACCCATCCCGGGGTTTATAGCAATCAGCCCCAGCATTTT. Translation gives CATHPGVYSNQPQHF.

The chain carries TRBV6-5 and TRBJ2-1; 11 bases line up with TRBD2. The germline CDR1 and CDR2 sequences are MNHEY and SVGAGI. There are 15 residues in the CDR3. Trimming took 6 bases from V and 4 from J; bases not matched to a gene: 5. In nucleotides, the CDR3 is TGTGCCAGCAGCCTAGCGGGGGGCCGATACAATGAGCAGTTCTTC. This sequence encodes CASSLAGGRYNEQFF.

V and J are TRBV9 and TRBJ2-5; D remains ambiguous. This CDR3 spans 15 amino acids. CDR1 and CDR2 (germline): SGDLS, YYNGEE. V lost 2 bases and J 4 bases, leaving 15 bases between the germline ends. DNA for the CDR3: TGTGCCAGCAGCGTCTTTAGCAACGTGCGAGAGACCCAGTACTTC. Translating it yields CASSVFSNVRETQYF.

V gene TRBV2 combines with J gene TRBJ1-5; D is ambiguous. This CDR3 has 13 amino acids. CDR1 and CDR2 from the germline V gene are SNHLY and FYNNEI. V dropped 4 bases and J dropped 0 bases, with 4 bases sitting between them. The DNA for the CDR3 is TGTGCCAGCAGTGGGAGTAGCAATCAGCCCCAGCATTTT. Protein product: CASSGSSNQPQHF. Filled out from reference TRBV2 and TRBJ1-5, the complete variable domain reads EPEVTQTPSHQVTQMGQEVILRCVPISNHLYFYWYRQILGQKVEFLVSFYNNEISEKSEIFDDQFSVERPDGSNFTLKIRSTKLEDSAMYFCASSGSSNQPQHFGDGTRLSIL.

The rearrangement joins TRBV4-1 to TRBJ1-2; D is unresolved. The CDR3 contains 16 residues. Germline V gene sequence: CDR1 MGHRA, CDR2 YSYEKL. V lost 0 bases to trimming and J lost 4 bases, with 15 bases between them. CDR3 bases: TGCGCCAGCAGCCAAGATCGGGTGGCTCCCTCCTATGGCTACACCTTC. Encoded protein: CASSQDRVAPSYGYTF.

The chain links TRBV11-2 to TRBJ2-1; 7 bases are a match to TRBD1. The CDR3 spans 15 residues. The V gene's germline CDR1 is SGHAT and CDR2 FQNNGV. V shed 5 bases and J 6 bases; nucleotides not matched to a gene: 10. CDR3 DNA: TGTGCCAGCAGCCGAACAGGGGTGGGCGTCAATGAGCAGTTCTTC. The encoded protein is CASSRTGVGVNEQFF.

The chain couples TRBV9 to TRBJ2-3; D is possibly TRBD2 (6 bases). From germline, CDR1 is SGDLS and CDR2 YYNGEE. V shed 0 bases and J shed 2 bases, with 7 bases lying between them. This CDR3 has 14 residues. CDR3 nucleotides: TGTGCCAGCAGCGTAGCGGGAGACACAGATACGCAGTATTTT. Its translation is CASSVAGDTDTQYF.

V gene TRBV4-1 combines with J gene TRBJ1-1; D is uncertain. The CDR3 sequence is 12 residues long. Per germline, CDR1 MGHRA and CDR2 YSYEKL. V lost 4 bases to trimming and J lost 1 base, with 4 bases between them. The CDR3 spells CASSPGNTEAFF. CDR3 DNA: TGCGCCAGCAGCCCGGGGAACACTGAAGCTTTCTTT.

This chain connects TRBV5-6 to TRBJ1-6; 8 positions match TRBD1. The CDR3 length is 13 residues. The germline gives CDR1 SGHDT, CDR2 YYEEEE. With V trimmed by 2 bases and J by 14 bases, 6 bases remained unmatched. The CDR3 reads CASSFRTGWTLHF. In DNA, the CDR3 is TGTGCCAGCAGCTTTAGGACAGGGTGGACCCTCCACTTT.

This clone has a handful of counts. This rearrangement joins TRBV11-1 to TRBJ1-1; 9 nucleotides agree with TRBD1. CDR3 length: 15 residues. V lost 5 bases and J lost 5; bases outside the gene matches: 9. Germline CDR1 and CDR2: SGHAT and FQDESV (reference sequence). The CDR3 sequence is CASSQDGTGRTEAFF. The CDR3 region has the DNA TGTGCCAGCAGCCAGGACGGGACAGGGAGGACTGAAGCTTTCTTT.

The chain employs TRBV7-3 and TRBJ2-3; D gene ambiguous. Germline lookup yields CDR1 SGHTA and CDR2 FQGTGA. V lost 3 bases and J lost 4, with 5 bases in between. CDR3 length equals 12 residues. The CDR3, as DNA: TGTGCCAGCAGCTTCCCTTCAGATACGCAGTATTTT. The encoded protein is CASSFPSDTQYF.

J is TRBJ2-1 and V is TRBV5-1; 8 nucleotides match TRBD2. Trimming took 0 bases from V and 2 from J; bases not matched to a gene: 10. Germline CDR1 SGHRS, CDR2 YFSETQ. The CDR3 runs to 18 residues. The DNA for the CDR3 is TGCGCCAGCAGCTTGGCCGGCTGGCGGGGGGTCACCTACAATGAGCAGTTCTTC. Its protein is CASSLAGWRGVTYNEQFF.

V usage is TRBV24-1 and J usage is TRBJ2-5, with 11 bases that match TRBD1. Germline V lookup: CDR1 KGHDR, CDR2 SFDVKD. This CDR3 spans 16 amino acids. V shed 2 bases, J shed 0 bases, and the junction held 1 base outside the gene matches. CDR3 DNA sequence: TGTGCCACCAGTGATTGGACAGGGGGCAACCAAGAGACCCAGTACTTC. It is translated as CATSDWTGGNQETQYF.